This T cell receptor (beta chain) emerged from a study of blood T cell repertoires in COVID-19 (dated by TCRdb to the early 2020s). For the wider study: The collaborator samples originated in the United States, Italy and Spain and spanned the acute and convalescent phases of COVID-19. The material from the prospective study consisted of cDNA or gDNA derived from T cells, B-cell-depleted T cells, or PBMCs. The dataset comprised deeply sampled blood TCRbeta repertoires from subjects exposed to, actively infected with, or recovered from COVID-19. A freely available public database, intended as a resource for researchers studying the immune response to SARS-CoV-2, is where the repertoires were released. The samples were drawn from the first 160 participants of the ongoing ImmuneRACE study and from over 950 subjects provided by 6 global collaborators. Sample metadata almost always included a de-identified subject ID, COVID-19 status, age in years and sex. Where HLA class I and class II types were available, the types were taken from metadata supplied by the sample provider, not from assay-based typing. What the research found in general, with its limitations: The amount of clinical and demographic metadata varied by source and participant and was provided uncurated.

The immunoSEQ Assay, a bias-controlled multiplex PCR, was used to amplify TCRbeta CDR3 regions from genomic DNA. The original pipeline was this. The number of nucleated cells in each sample was estimated by amplification of reference gene primers within the assay. Sequence reads were collapsed and filtered to measure the absolute abundance of every unique TCRbeta CDR3 rearrangement. For each sample, productive Simpson clonality was calculated as the square root of Simpson's diversity index across productive rearrangements. TCRdb took over this immuneACCESS table, retaining in-frame rearrangements with V and J assigned. Such tables are incomplete; in checked studies, under half of the missing clones stem from an unresolved V gene, and the remainder is unexplained. From that table come the V and J calls and clone size; the DNA was used to work out D and trimming. The sample table lists around 200,000 clones, about 86% of them with a count of one. The ten most abundant clones make up roughly 2% of the sample.

V is pared back by 4 bases and J by 4 bases, with 16 bases lying between the germline termini. CDR1 and CDR2 (SGDLS, YYNGEE) derive from the germline V gene. The CDR3 numbers 15 residues from cysteine through phenylalanine. Only CDR3 DNA is held: 45 bases, read in frame from base 1. A remark on this clone: Its recognized antigen is unknown. Base qualities are not recorded, but no much larger clone differs from it by a single base.

The collaborating institutions used their own protocols to collect whole blood in K2EDTA tubes. Collaborator samples were shipped for TCRbeta analysis as frozen whole blood, isolated PBMCs, or DNA extracted from either sample type. The sequencing input was peripheral blood. This sequence uses TRBV9 and TRBJ2-3; a tentative D match to TRBD2 spans 6 bases. The receptor was isolated from a woman between 45 and 60 years old with acute or convalescent COVID-19. The DNA reads as follows: TGTGCCAGCAGCAAAGAGATACGGGAGTCAGATACGCAGTATTTT. This is translated as CASSKEIRESDTQYF.